Listed below are T cell receptor beta chains from one sample, sequenced in a study of CD8 T cells in ankylosing spondylitis. TCRdb analysed the 5' RACE reads with MiXCR anew, one entry per CDR3 protein. The sample gives under 950,000 distinct CDR3 sequences, roughly 19% of which show up once; 19% is in the top ten. The sequencing input was blood, either unsorted or a sorted T cell fraction (not recorded which). Receptor source: a male donor with ankylosing spondylitis. CDR3s include the opening cysteine and the closing phenylalanine or tryptophan. Each record gives: J gene, D gene, clone size, V gene, CDR3 protein, CDR3 DNA. D genes are given only for firm matches. Clone size is shown for a subset of rows, as once, few, many or a class of expanded clone.

J gene: TRBJ1-2
D gene: TRBD1
clone size: few
V gene: TRBV6-1
CDR3 protein: CASSVPRTGGNYGYTF
CDR3 DNA: TGTGCCAGCAGTGTCCCGAGGACAGGGGGCAACTATGGCTACACCTTC

J gene: TRBJ2-5
D gene: -
clone size: few
V gene: TRBV29-1
CDR3 protein: CSVEGEFETQYF
CDR3 DNA: TGCAGCGTTGAAGGGGAGTTCGAGACCCAGTACTTC

J gene: TRBJ1-5
D gene: -
clone size: few
V gene: TRBV5-1
CDR3 protein: CASSEMGNGNQPQHF
CDR3 DNA: TGCGCCAGCAGCGAGATGGGGAACGGCAATCAGCCCCAGCATTTT

J gene: TRBJ1-4
D gene: TRBD1
clone size: -
V gene: TRBV5-1
CDR3 protein: CASSLFTGGVGEKLFF
CDR3 DNA: TGCGCCAGCAGCTTGTTTACAGGGGGCGTCGGTGAAAAACTGTTTTTT

J gene: TRBJ2-1
D gene: TRBD2
clone size: few
V gene: TRBV28
CDR3 protein: CASSQAGMDYNEQFF
CDR3 DNA: TGTGCCAGCAGTCAAGCGGGGATGGATTACAATGAGCAGTTCTTC

J gene: TRBJ1-1
D gene: -
clone size: -
V gene: TRBV5-6
CDR3 protein: CASSLGGLAFF
CDR3 DNA: TGTGCCAGCAGCTTGGGAGGGCTAGCTTTCTTT

J gene: TRBJ2-2
D gene: -
clone size: -
V gene: TRBV7-9
CDR3 protein: CASSPTSGGELFF
CDR3 DNA: TGTGCCAGCAGCCCTACCTCCGGCGGGGAGCTGTTTTTT

J gene: TRBJ2-1
D gene: -
clone size: -
V gene: TRBV12-3/TRBV12-4
CDR3 protein: CASSLGDAARSWFF
CDR3 DNA: TGTGCCAGCAGTTTAGGGGACGCGGCCCGCTCCTGGTTCTTC

J gene: TRBJ1-2
D gene: TRBD1
clone size: few
V gene: TRBV25-1
CDR3 protein: CASSAQGELVGYTF
CDR3 DNA: TGTGCCAGCAGCGCCCAGGGGGAATTAGTTGGCTACACCTTC

J gene: TRBJ2-5
D gene: TRBD2
clone size: few
V gene: TRBV5-1
CDR3 protein: CASSLGPAGQETQYF
CDR3 DNA: TGCGCCAGCAGCTTGGGTCCAGCGGGACAAGAGACCCAGTACTTC

J gene: TRBJ2-7
D gene: -
clone size: -
V gene: TRBV10-3
CDR3 protein: CAISHVNRYYEQYF
CDR3 DNA: TGTGCCATCTCTCATGTGAACAGGTACTACGAGCAGTACTTC

J gene: TRBJ2-1
D gene: -
clone size: few
V gene: TRBV14
CDR3 protein: CASSQDYRTGSYNEQFF
CDR3 DNA: TGTGCCAGCAGCCAAGACTACCGGACGGGCTCCTACAATGAGCAGTTCTTC

J gene: TRBJ2-1
D gene: -
clone size: -
V gene: TRBV20-1
CDR3 protein: CSARDRVFDNEQFF
CDR3 DNA: TGCAGTGCTAGAGATCGGGTGTTCGACAATGAGCAGTTCTTC

J gene: TRBJ1-2
D gene: TRBD1
clone size: few
V gene: TRBV4-1
CDR3 protein: CASSQPTGVDGYTF
CDR3 DNA: TGCGCCAGCAGCCAACCCACAGGGGTGGATGGCTACACCTTC

J gene: TRBJ2-7
D gene: -
clone size: few
V gene: TRBV5-1
CDR3 protein: CASRWGPSSYEQYF
CDR3 DNA: TGCGCCAGCAGGTGGGGCCCGAGCTCCTACGAGCAGTACTTC

J gene: TRBJ2-3
D gene: -
clone size: few
V gene: TRBV29-1
CDR3 protein: CSVVVDTQYF
CDR3 DNA: TGCAGCGTTGTTGTAGATACGCAGTATTTT

J gene: TRBJ2-7
D gene: TRBD1
clone size: few
V gene: TRBV20-1
CDR3 protein: CSAMGQTNYEQYF
CDR3 DNA: TGCAGTGCTATGGGACAGACAAATTACGAGCAGTACTTC

J gene: TRBJ2-1
D gene: -
clone size: -
V gene: TRBV11-3
CDR3 protein: CASSLDGVLNEQFF
CDR3 DNA: TGTGCCAGCAGCTTAGATGGCGTACTGAATGAGCAGTTCTTC

J gene: TRBJ2-7
D gene: TRBD1
clone size: many
V gene: TRBV2
CDR3 protein: CASSEGGTGRNEQYF
CDR3 DNA: TGTGCCAGCAGTGAAGGAGGGACAGGGAGGAACGAGCAGTACTTC

J gene: TRBJ2-5
D gene: -
clone size: few
V gene: TRBV25-1
CDR3 protein: CASSDLGYKYQETQYF
CDR3 DNA: TGTGCCAGCAGTGACCTCGGATACAAGTACCAAGAGACCCAGTACTTC

J gene: TRBJ2-1
D gene: -
clone size: -
V gene: TRBV20-1
CDR3 protein: CSAPKLGPSLGSYNEQFF
CDR3 DNA: TGCAGCGCCCCTAAGTTGGGACCGTCGCTAGGCTCCTACAATGAGCAGTTCTTC

J gene: TRBJ2-5
D gene: TRBD2
clone size: few
V gene: TRBV20-1
CDR3 protein: CSAREASGAMYQETQYF
CDR3 DNA: TGCAGTGCTAGAGAGGCTAGCGGGGCCATGTACCAAGAGACCCAGTACTTC

J gene: TRBJ2-2
D gene: TRBD2
clone size: -
V gene: TRBV11-1
CDR3 protein: CASSSRRWTSGLNTGELFF
CDR3 DNA: TGTGCCAGCAGCTCTAGAAGGTGGACTAGCGGACTTAACACCGGGGAGCTGTTTTTT

J gene: TRBJ2-2
D gene: TRBD1
clone size: few
V gene: TRBV12-3/TRBV12-4
CDR3 protein: CASTPGQGANTGELFF
CDR3 DNA: TGTGCCAGCACCCCTGGACAGGGTGCGAACACCGGGGAGCTGTTTTTT

J gene: TRBJ2-3
D gene: TRBD2
clone size: -
V gene: TRBV5-1
CDR3 protein: CASSLVGQRGGSDTQYF
CDR3 DNA: TGCGCCAGCAGCTTGGTTGGCCAGCGGGGGGGCTCCGATACGCAGTATTTT

J gene: TRBJ1-1
D gene: TRBD1
clone size: few
V gene: TRBV12-3/TRBV12-4
CDR3 protein: CASSYDGTGNTEAFF
CDR3 DNA: TGTGCCAGCAGTTACGACGGGACAGGGAACACTGAAGCTTTCTTT

J gene: TRBJ2-7
D gene: -
clone size: few
V gene: TRBV12-3/TRBV12-4
CDR3 protein: CASSRIDGSYEQYF
CDR3 DNA: TGTGCCAGCAGCCGGATCGACGGCTCCTACGAGCAGTACTTC

J gene: TRBJ1-2
D gene: -
clone size: -
V gene: TRBV29-1
CDR3 protein: CSVGGAGSDYTF
CDR3 DNA: TGCAGCGTTGGTGGCGCCGGATCCGACTACACCTTC

J gene: TRBJ2-7
D gene: -
clone size: -
V gene: TRBV29-1
CDR3 protein: CSVELGLGYEQYF
CDR3 DNA: TGCAGCGTTGAGTTGGGGTTAGGGTACGAGCAGTACTTC

J gene: TRBJ2-3
D gene: TRBD2
clone size: -
V gene: TRBV18
CDR3 protein: CASSPGLAASTDTQYF
CDR3 DNA: TGTGCCAGCTCACCGGGACTAGCGGCCAGCACAGATACGCAGTATTTT

J gene: TRBJ2-1
D gene: -
clone size: -
V gene: TRBV20-1
CDR3 protein: CSVDYPGSYNEQFF
CDR3 DNA: TGCAGTGTTGACTACCCCGGCTCCTACAATGAGCAGTTCTTC

J gene: TRBJ1-1
D gene: -
clone size: once
V gene: TRBV4-1
CDR3 protein: CASSQDSPPETEAFF
CDR3 DNA: TGCGCCAGCAGCCAAGATAGCCCACCCGAGACTGAAGCTTTCTTT

J gene: TRBJ2-1
D gene: TRBD1
clone size: -
V gene: TRBV5-5
CDR3 protein: CASSLAPTGYDPYNEQFF
CDR3 DNA: TGTGCCAGCAGCTTGGCCCCGACAGGGTATGATCCCTACAATGAGCAGTTCTTC

J gene: TRBJ2-7
D gene: -
clone size: -
V gene: TRBV20-1
CDR3 protein: CSASRVVLDEQYF
CDR3 DNA: TGCAGTGCTAGTAGGGTCGTCCTCGACGAGCAGTACTTC

J gene: TRBJ2-1
D gene: TRBD2
clone size: many
V gene: TRBV7-9
CDR3 protein: CASSSRQGGSYNEQFF
CDR3 DNA: TGTGCCAGCAGCTCGAGGCAGGGAGGGTCCTACAATGAGCAGTTCTTC

J gene: TRBJ2-1
D gene: TRBD2
clone size: few
V gene: TRBV6-1
CDR3 protein: CASSESTSGRLEQFF
CDR3 DNA: TGTGCCAGCAGTGAATCGACTAGCGGGAGGTTGGAGCAGTTCTTC

J gene: TRBJ2-7
D gene: -
clone size: many
V gene: TRBV3-1
CDR3 protein: CASSQDSSYEQYF
CDR3 DNA: TGTGCCAGCAGCCAGGACAGCTCCTACGAGCAGTACTTC

J gene: TRBJ1-1
D gene: -
clone size: -
V gene: TRBV28
CDR3 protein: CASSGWGLNTEAFF
CDR3 DNA: TGTGCCAGCAGTGGGTGGGGATTGAACACTGAAGCTTTCTTT

J gene: TRBJ2-1
D gene: -
clone size: -
V gene: TRBV5-1
CDR3 protein: CASSLGLGGSSYNEQFF
CDR3 DNA: TGCGCCAGCAGCTTGGGGCTGGGTGGGAGCTCCTACAATGAGCAGTTCTTC

J gene: TRBJ1-5
D gene: -
clone size: -
V gene: TRBV6-1
CDR3 protein: CATSGTASYSNQPQHF
CDR3 DNA: TGTGCCACATCCGGGACGGCTTCGTATAGCAATCAGCCCCAGCATTTT

J gene: TRBJ2-7
D gene: TRBD1
clone size: few
V gene: TRBV6-1
CDR3 protein: CASSASGTGVREQYF
CDR3 DNA: TGTGCCAGCAGTGCCTCCGGGACAGGGGTTAGGGAGCAGTACTTC

J gene: TRBJ2-1
D gene: -
clone size: few
V gene: TRBV29-1
CDR3 protein: CSASDSGVPFF
CDR3 DNA: TGCAGCGCCAGCGACTCGGGGGTTCCGTTCTTC

J gene: TRBJ2-3
D gene: TRBD2
clone size: few
V gene: TRBV5-1
CDR3 protein: CASSYGLAGRRDTQYF
CDR3 DNA: TGCGCCAGCAGCTACGGACTAGCGGGGAGGCGGGATACGCAGTATTTT

J gene: TRBJ2-7
D gene: TRBD2
clone size: -
V gene: TRBV9
CDR3 protein: CASSPSGTIYEQYF
CDR3 DNA: TGTGCCAGCAGCCCAAGCGGGACGATCTACGAGCAGTACTTC

J gene: TRBJ1-5
D gene: TRBD1
clone size: few
V gene: TRBV2
CDR3 protein: CASRDRAQGPQHF
CDR3 DNA: TGTGCCAGCAGGGACAGGGCTCAAGGGCCCCAGCATTTT

J gene: TRBJ1-1
D gene: -
clone size: few
V gene: TRBV19
CDR3 protein: CASSRRSFGETEAFF
CDR3 DNA: TGTGCCAGTAGTAGGAGGTCTTTCGGTGAAACTGAAGCTTTCTTT

J gene: TRBJ1-3
D gene: -
clone size: few
V gene: TRBV18
CDR3 protein: CASSPGRQSGNTIYF
CDR3 DNA: TGTGCCAGCTCACCAGGGCGACAGTCTGGAAACACCATATATTTT

J gene: TRBJ2-1
D gene: TRBD2
clone size: -
V gene: TRBV3-1
CDR3 protein: CASSQGWGGYNEQFF
CDR3 DNA: TGTGCCAGCAGCCAAGGTTGGGGGGGGTACAATGAGCAGTTCTTC

J gene: TRBJ2-1
D gene: -
clone size: -
V gene: TRBV6-4
CDR3 protein: CASSVESSSSYNEQFF
CDR3 DNA: TGTGCCAGCAGTGTGGAAAGTAGTAGCTCCTACAATGAGCAGTTCTTC

J gene: TRBJ2-5
D gene: -
clone size: few
V gene: TRBV5-6
CDR3 protein: CASSLAGGMRETQYF
CDR3 DNA: TGTGCCAGCAGCTTGGCGGGCGGGATGCGGGAGACCCAGTACTTC

J gene: TRBJ2-5
D gene: -
clone size: few
V gene: TRBV11-2
CDR3 protein: CASSLWTDETQYF
CDR3 DNA: TGTGCCAGCAGCCTCTGGACAGATGAGACCCAGTACTTC

J gene: TRBJ1-2
D gene: -
clone size: -
V gene: TRBV15
CDR3 protein: CATSRGREYGYTF
CDR3 DNA: TGTGCCACCAGCAGAGGCCGGGAATATGGCTACACCTTC

J gene: TRBJ2-4
D gene: -
clone size: many
V gene: TRBV28
CDR3 protein: CASSPGRNSNIQYF
CDR3 DNA: TGTGCCAGCAGCCCGGGACGGAACTCAAACATTCAGTACTTC

J gene: TRBJ2-1
D gene: -
clone size: many
V gene: TRBV3-1
CDR3 protein: CASSLKIGIRQFF
CDR3 DNA: TGTGCCAGCAGCCTCAAGATCGGCATTCGGCAGTTCTTC

J gene: TRBJ2-5
D gene: TRBD2
clone size: few
V gene: TRBV6-5
CDR3 protein: CASSNRLAGGADPGTQYF
CDR3 DNA: TGTGCCAGCAGTAACAGACTAGCGGGAGGCGCCGACCCTGGGACCCAGTACTTC

J gene: TRBJ2-7
D gene: TRBD1
clone size: few
V gene: TRBV10-3
CDR3 protein: CAISDDRGTGSYEQYF
CDR3 DNA: TGTGCCATCAGCGATGACAGGGGAACAGGCTCCTACGAGCAGTACTTC

J gene: TRBJ1-5
D gene: -
clone size: few
V gene: TRBV27
CDR3 protein: CASSSGAAQPQHF
CDR3 DNA: TGTGCCAGCAGTTCGGGGGCGGCTCAGCCCCAGCATTTT

J gene: TRBJ2-5
D gene: -
clone size: few
V gene: TRBV4-2
CDR3 protein: CASSQEWGRETQYF
CDR3 DNA: TGTGCCAGCAGCCAAGAGTGGGGGCGCGAGACCCAGTACTTC

J gene: TRBJ1-1
D gene: -
clone size: -
V gene: TRBV5-6
CDR3 protein: CASSLDPGKTEAFF
CDR3 DNA: TGTGCCAGCAGCTTGGACCCGGGAAAAACTGAAGCTTTCTTT